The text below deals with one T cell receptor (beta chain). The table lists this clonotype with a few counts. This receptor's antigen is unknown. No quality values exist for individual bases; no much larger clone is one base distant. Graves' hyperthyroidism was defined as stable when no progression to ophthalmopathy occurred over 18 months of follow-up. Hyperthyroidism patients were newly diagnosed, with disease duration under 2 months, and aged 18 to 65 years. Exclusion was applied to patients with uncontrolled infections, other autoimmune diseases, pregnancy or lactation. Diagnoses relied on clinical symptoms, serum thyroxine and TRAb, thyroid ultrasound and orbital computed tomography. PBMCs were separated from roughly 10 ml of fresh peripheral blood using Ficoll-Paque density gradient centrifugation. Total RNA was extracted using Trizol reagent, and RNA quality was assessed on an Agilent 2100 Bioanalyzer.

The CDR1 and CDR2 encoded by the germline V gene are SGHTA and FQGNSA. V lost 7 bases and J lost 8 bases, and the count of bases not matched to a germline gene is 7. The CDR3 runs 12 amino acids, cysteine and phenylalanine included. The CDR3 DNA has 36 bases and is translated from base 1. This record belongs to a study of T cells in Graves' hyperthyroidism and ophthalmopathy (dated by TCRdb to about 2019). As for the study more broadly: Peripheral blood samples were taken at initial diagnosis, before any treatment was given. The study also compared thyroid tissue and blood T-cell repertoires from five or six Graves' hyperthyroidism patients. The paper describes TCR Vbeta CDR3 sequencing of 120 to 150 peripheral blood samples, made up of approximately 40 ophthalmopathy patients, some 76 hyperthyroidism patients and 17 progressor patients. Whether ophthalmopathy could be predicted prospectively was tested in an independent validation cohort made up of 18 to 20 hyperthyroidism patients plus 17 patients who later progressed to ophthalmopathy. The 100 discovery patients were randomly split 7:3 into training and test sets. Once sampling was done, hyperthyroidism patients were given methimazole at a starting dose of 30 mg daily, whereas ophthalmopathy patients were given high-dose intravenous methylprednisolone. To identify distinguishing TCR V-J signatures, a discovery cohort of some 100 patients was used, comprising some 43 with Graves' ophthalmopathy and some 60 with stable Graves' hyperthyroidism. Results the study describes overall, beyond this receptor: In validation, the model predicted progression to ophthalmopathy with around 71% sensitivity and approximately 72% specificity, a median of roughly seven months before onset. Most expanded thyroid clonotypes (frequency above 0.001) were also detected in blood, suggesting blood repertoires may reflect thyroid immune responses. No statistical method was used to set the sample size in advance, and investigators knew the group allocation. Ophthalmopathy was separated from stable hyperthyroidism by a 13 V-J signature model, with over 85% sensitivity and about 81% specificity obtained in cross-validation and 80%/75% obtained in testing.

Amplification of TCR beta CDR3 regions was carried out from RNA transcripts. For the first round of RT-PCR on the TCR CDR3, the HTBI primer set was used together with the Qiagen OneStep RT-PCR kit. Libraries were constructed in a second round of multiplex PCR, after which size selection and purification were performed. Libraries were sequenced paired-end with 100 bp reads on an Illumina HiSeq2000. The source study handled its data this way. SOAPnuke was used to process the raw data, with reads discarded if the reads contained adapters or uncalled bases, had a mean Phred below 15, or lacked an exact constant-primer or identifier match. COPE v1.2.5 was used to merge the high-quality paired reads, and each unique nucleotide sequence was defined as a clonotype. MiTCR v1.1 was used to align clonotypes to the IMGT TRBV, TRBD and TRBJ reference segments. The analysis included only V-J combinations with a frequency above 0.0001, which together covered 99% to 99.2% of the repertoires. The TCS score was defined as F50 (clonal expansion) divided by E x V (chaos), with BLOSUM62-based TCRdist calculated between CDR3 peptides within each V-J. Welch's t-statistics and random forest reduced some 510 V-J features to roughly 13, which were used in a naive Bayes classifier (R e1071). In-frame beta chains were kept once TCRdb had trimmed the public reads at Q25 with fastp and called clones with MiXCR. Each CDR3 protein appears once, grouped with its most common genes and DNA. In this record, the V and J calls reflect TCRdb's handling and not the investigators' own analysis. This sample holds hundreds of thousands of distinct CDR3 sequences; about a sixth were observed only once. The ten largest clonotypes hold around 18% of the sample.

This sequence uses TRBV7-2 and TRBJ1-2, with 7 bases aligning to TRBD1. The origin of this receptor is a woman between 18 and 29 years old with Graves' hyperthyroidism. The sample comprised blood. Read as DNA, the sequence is TGTGCCAGCACCCCAGGGGGGGACGGCTACACCTTC. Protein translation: CASTPGGDGYTF. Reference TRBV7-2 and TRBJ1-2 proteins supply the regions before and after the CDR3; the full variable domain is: GAGVSQSPSNKVTEKGKDVELRCDPISGHTALYWYRQSLGQGLEFLIYFQGNSAPDKSGLPSDRFSAERTGGSVSTLTIQRTQQEDSAVYLCASTPGGDGYTFGSGTRLTVV.